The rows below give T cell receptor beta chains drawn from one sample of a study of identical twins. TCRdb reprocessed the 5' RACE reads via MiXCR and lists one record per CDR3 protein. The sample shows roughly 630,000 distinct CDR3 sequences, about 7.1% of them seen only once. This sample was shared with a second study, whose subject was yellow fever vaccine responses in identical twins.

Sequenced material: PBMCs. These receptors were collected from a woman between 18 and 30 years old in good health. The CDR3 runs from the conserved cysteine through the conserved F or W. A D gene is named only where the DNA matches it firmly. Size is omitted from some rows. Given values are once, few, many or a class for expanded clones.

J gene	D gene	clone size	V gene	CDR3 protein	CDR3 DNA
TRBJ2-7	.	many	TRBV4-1	CASSQGQGSYEQYF	TGCGCCAGCAGCCAGGGGCAGGGCTCCTACGAGCAGTACTTC
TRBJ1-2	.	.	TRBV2	CASRDDSIAYGYTF	TGTGCCAGCAGAGACGACAGTATAGCCTATGGCTACACCTTC
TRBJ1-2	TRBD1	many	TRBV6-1	CASSELGQGGGYTF	TGTGCCAGCAGTGAACTAGGACAGGGCGGTGGCTACACCTTC
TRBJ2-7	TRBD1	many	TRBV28	CASRGQTYEQYF	TGTGCCAGCAGGGGACAGACCTACGAGCAGTACTTC
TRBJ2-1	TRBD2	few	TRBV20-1	CSAWTGLAGPNEQFF	TGCAGTGCTTGGACCGGACTAGCGGGGCCCAATGAGCAGTTCTTC
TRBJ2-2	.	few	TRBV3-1	CASSHPVVTGELFF	TGTGCCAGCAGCCACCCGGTTGTCACCGGGGAGCTGTTTTTT
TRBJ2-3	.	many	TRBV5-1	CASSSGGVIPDTQYF	TGCGCCAGCAGTTCTGGCGGGGTGATTCCGGATACGCAGTATTTT
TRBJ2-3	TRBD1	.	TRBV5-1	CASSSPPGQGADTQYF	TGCGCCAGCAGCTCCCCTCCGGGACAGGGCGCAGATACGCAGTATTTT
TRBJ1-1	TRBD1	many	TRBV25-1	CASSESAGGAAEAFF	TGTGCCAGCAGTGAATCAGCAGGGGGGGCTGCTGAAGCTTTCTTT
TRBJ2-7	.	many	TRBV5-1	CASSLPRFGAGREQYF	.
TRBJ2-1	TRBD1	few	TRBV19	CASTLTGGSYNEQFF	TGTGCCAGTACCCTAACAGGGGGCTCCTACAATGAGCAGTTCTTC
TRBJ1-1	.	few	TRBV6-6	CASSYSVWGEAFF	TGTGCCAGCAGTTACTCGGTCTGGGGTGAAGCTTTCTTT
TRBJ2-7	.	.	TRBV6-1	CASRGLTDTALYEQYF	TGTGCCAGCAGGGGACTCACTGACACCGCCCTGTACGAGCAGTACTTC
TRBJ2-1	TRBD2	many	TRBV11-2	CASSLVSGAAYNEQFF	TGTGCCAGCAGCTTAGTTAGCGGGGCCGCCTACAATGAGCAGTTCTTC
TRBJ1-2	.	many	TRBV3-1	CASSQNRKGNNYGYTF	TGTGCCAGCAGCCAAAATCGAAAGGGAAACAACTATGGCTACACCTTC
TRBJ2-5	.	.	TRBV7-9	CASSPRYPFTMETQYF	TGTGCCAGCAGCCCGCGCTACCCCTTTACGATGGAGACCCAGTACTTC
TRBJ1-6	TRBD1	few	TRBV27	CASSLGTVTNSPLHF	TGTGCCAGCAGTTTGGGGACAGTTACTAATTCACCCCTCCACTTT
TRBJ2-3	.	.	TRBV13	CASSFQWIDTQYF	TGTGCCAGCAGCTTTCAGTGGATAGATACGCAGTATTTT
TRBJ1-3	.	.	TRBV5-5	CASSLDRLTAEGIYF	TGTGCCAGCAGCTTGGACAGACTCACGGCGGAGGGCATATATTTT
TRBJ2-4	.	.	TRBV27	CASSFMVVAKNIQYF	TGTGCCAGCAGTTTTATGGTGGTGGCCAAAAACATTCAGTACTTC
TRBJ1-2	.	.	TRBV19	CASNPQARRYGYTF	TGTGCCAGTAATCCACAAGCCCGGAGATATGGCTACACCTTC
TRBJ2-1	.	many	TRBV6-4	CASSEGATGEQFF	TGTGCCAGCAGTGAGGGGGCTACGGGAGAGCAGTTCTTC
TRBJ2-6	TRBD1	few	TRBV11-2	CASSERQGRSGANVLTF	TGTGCCAGCAGCGAAAGACAGGGCCGCTCTGGGGCCAACGTCCTGACTTTC
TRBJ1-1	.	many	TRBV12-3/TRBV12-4	CASSWRTGGTEAFF	TGTGCCAGCAGTTGGAGGACGGGAGGGACTGAAGCTTTCTTT
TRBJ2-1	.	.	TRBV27	CASSLVGLNEQFF	TGTGCCAGCAGTTTGGTGGGACTCAATGAGCAGTTCTTC
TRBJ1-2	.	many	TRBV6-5	CASSYSGVRGSYGYTF	TGTGCCAGCAGTTACTCGGGAGTCCGCGGTAGCTATGGCTACACCTTC
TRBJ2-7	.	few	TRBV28	CASSLAGPTPEQYF	TGTGCCAGCAGTTTGGCAGGACCCACCCCCGAGCAGTACTTC
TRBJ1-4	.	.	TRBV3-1	CASSQVSPGGNEKLFF	TGTGCCAGCAGCCAAGTTAGCCCCGGAGGAAATGAAAAACTGTTTTTT
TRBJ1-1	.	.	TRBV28	CASSSGHLTEAFF	TGTGCCAGCAGCTCGGGACACCTTACTGAAGCTTTCTTT
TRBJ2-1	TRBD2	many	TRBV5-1	CASSPTSGNFNEQFF	TGCGCCAGCAGCCCGACTAGCGGGAATTTTAATGAGCAGTTCTTC
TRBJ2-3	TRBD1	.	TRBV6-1	CASSPRQGWDTQYF	TGTGCCAGCAGCCCCCGACAGGGTTGGGATACGCAGTATTTT
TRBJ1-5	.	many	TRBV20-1	CSARVPGDQPQHF	TGCAGTGCTAGAGTGCCGGGAGATCAGCCCCAGCATTTT
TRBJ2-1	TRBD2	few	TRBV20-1	CSAKAGVMYEQFF	TGCAGTGCTAAAGCGGGAGTAATGTATGAGCAGTTCTTC
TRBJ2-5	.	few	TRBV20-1	CSASRSGTTQETQYF	TGCAGTGCTAGTCGTTCGGGGACAACCCAAGAGACCCAGTACTTC
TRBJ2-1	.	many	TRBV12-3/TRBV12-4	CASSPHSLARFTDEQFF	TGTGCCAGCAGTCCGCATTCGCTGGCCCGGTTTACGGATGAGCAGTTCTTC
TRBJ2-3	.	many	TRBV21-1	CASSKVRASERDTQYF	TGTGCCAGCAGCAAAGTTCGGGCTAGCGAGCGGGATACGCAGTATTTT
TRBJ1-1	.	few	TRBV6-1	CASSPRTPREAFF	TGTGCCAGCAGTCCCCGGACACCAAGAGAAGCTTTCTTT
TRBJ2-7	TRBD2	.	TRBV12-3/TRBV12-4	CASRYTSGRASEQYF	TGTGCCAGCAGGTACACTAGCGGGAGGGCCTCCGAGCAGTACTTC
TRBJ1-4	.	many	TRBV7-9	CASSLAIDNEKLFF	TGTGCCAGCAGCTTAGCGATAGATAATGAAAAACTGTTTTTT
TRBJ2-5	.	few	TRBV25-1	CASSDDEDGLKETQYF	TGTGCCAGCAGTGACGATGAGGACGGACTAAAAGAGACCCAGTACTTC